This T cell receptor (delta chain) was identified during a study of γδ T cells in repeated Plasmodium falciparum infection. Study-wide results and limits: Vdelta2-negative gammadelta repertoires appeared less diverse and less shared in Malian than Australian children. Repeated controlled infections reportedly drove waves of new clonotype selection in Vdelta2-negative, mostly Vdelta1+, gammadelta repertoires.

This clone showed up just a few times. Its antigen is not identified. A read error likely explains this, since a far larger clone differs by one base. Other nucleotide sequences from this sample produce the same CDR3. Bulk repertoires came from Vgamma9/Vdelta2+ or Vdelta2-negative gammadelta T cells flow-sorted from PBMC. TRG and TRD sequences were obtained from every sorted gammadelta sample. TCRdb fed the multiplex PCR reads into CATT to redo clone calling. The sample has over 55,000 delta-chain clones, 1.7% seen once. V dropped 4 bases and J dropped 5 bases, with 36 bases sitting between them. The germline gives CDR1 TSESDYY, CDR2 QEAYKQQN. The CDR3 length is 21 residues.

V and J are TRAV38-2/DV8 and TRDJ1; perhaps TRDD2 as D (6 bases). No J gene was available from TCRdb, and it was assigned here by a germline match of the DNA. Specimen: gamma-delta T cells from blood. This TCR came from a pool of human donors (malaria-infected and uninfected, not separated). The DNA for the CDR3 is TGTGCTTATAGGGGCCCTCCTACTTCTAGGGGTAAGTCGAGTGTGGAAGATAAACTCATCTTT. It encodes CAYRGPPTSRGKSSVEDKLIF.